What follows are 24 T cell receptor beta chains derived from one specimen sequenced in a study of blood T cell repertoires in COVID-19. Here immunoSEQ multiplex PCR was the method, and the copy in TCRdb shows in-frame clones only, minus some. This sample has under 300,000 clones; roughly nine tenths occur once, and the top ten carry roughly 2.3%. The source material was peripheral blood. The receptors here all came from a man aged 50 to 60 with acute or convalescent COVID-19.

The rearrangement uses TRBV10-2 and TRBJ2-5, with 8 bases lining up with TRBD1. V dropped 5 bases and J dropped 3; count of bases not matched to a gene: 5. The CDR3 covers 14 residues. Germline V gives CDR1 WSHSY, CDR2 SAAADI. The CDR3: CASSLTTGEETQYF. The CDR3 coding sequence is TGCGCCAGCAGTTTAACGACAGGGGAAGAGACCCAGTACTTC.

CDR3 sequence: CASSLMGGMEYTGELFF. The CDR3 DNA reads TGTGCCAGCAGCTTAATGGGAGGGATGGAGTACACCGGGGAGCTGTTTTTT. This chain uses TRBV7-3 with TRBJ2-2, with TRBD2 matching over 7 bases. V lost 1 base, J lost 3 bases, and 8 bases stayed unmatched. This CDR3 spans 17 amino acids. CDR1 SGHTA and CDR2 FQGTGA come from the germline V gene.

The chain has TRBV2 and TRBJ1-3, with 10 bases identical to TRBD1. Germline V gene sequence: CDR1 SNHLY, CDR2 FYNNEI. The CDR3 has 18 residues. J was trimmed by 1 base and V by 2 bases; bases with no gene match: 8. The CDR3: CASSEWTGGVASGNTIYF. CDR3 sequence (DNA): TGTGCCAGCAGTGAATGGACAGGGGGTGTAGCGTCTGGAAACACCATATATTTT.

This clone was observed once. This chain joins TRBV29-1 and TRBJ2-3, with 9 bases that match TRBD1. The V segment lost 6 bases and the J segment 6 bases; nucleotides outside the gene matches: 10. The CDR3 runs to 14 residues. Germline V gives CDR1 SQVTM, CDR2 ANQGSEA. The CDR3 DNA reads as TGCAGCGTCGGGGACAGGGCAAACGACGATACGCAGTATTTT. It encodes CSVGDRANDDTQYF.

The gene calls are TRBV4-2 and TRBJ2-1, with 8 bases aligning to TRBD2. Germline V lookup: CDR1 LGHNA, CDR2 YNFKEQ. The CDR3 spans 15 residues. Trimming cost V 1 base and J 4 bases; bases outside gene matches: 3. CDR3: CASSQAGGQYNEQFF. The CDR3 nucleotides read TGTGCCAGCAGCCAAGCGGGGGGGCAGTACAATGAGCAGTTCTTC.

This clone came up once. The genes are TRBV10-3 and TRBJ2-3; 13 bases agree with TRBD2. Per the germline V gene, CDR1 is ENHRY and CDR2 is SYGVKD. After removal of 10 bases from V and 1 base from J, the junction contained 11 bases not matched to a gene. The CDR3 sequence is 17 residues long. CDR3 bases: TGTGCCACCACCGGGACTAGCGGGGTAGAAGGCACAGATACGCAGTATTTT. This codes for CATTGTSGVEGTDTQYF.

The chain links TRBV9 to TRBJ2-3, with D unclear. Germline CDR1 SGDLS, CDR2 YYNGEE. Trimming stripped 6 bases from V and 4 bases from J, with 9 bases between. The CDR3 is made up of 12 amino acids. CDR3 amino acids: CASNTPPDTQYF. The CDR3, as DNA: TGTGCCAGCAACACCCCCCCAGATACGCAGTATTTT. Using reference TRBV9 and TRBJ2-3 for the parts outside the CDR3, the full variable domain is DSGVTQTPKHLITATGQRVTLRCSPRSGDLSVYWYQQSLDQGLQFLIQYYNGEERAKGNILERFSAQQFPDLHSELNLSSLELGDSALYFCASNTPPDTQYFGPGTRLTVL.

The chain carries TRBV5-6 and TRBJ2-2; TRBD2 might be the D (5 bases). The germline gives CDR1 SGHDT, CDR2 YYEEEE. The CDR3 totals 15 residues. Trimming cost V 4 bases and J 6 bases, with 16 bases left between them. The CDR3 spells CASSLVGSGSGELFF. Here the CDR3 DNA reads TGTGCCAGCAGCCTCGTGGGGAGTGGGTCCGGGGAGCTGTTTTTT.

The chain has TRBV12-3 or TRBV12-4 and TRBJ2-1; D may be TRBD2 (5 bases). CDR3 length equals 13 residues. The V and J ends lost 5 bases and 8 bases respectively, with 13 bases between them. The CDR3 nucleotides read TGTGCCAGCAGTCTGGGAGATGGAGATGAGCAGTTCTTC. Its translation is CASSLGDGDEQFF.

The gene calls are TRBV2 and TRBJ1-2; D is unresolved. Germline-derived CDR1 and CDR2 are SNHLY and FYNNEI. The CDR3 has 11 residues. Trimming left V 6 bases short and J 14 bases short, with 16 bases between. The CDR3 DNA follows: TGTGCCAGCAGCCCCGCGTGGCCGGGGACCTTC. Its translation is CASSPAWPGTF.

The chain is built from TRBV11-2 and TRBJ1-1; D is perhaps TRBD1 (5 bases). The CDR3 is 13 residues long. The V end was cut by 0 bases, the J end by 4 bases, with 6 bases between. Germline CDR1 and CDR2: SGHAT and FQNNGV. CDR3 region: CASSLEGGTEAFF. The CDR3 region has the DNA TGTGCCAGCAGCTTAGAGGGGGGCACTGAAGCTTTCTTT. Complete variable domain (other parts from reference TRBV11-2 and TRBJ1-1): EAGVAQSPRYKIIEKRQSVAFWCNPISGHATLYWYQQILGQGPKLLIQFQNNGVVDDSQLPKDRFSAERLKGVDSTLKIQPAKLEDSAVYLCASSLEGGTEAFFGQGTRLTVV.

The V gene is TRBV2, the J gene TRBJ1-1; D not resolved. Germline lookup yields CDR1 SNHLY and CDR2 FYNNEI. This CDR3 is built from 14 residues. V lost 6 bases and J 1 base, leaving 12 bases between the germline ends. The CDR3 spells CASRNGVQNTEAFF. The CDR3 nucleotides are TGTGCCAGCAGAAACGGGGTCCAGAACACTGAAGCTTTCTTT.

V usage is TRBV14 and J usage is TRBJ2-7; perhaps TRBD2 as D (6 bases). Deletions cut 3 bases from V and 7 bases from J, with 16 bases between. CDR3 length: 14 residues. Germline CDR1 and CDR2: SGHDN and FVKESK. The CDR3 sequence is CASSQILADLEQYF. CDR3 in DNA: TGTGCCAGCAGCCAGATACTAGCCGACCTAGAGCAGTACTTC.

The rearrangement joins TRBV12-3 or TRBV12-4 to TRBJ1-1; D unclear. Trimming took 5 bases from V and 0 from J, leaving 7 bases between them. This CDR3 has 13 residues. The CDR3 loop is CASSPQMNTEAFF. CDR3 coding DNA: TGTGCCAGCAGTCCTCAGATGAACACTGAAGCTTTCTTT.

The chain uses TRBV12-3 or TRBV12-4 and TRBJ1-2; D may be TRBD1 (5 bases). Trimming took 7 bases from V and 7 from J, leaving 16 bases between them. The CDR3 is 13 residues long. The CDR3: CASTRGLSRGYTF. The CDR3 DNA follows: TGTGCCAGCACCCGGGGACTTTCCCGTGGCTACACCTTC.

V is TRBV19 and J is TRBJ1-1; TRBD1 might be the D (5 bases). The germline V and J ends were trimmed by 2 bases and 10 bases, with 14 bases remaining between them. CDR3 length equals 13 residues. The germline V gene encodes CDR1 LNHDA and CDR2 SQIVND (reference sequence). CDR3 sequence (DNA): TGTGCCAGTAGTATAAATCCCGGGGGGGTAGCTTTCTTT. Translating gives CASSINPGGVAFF.

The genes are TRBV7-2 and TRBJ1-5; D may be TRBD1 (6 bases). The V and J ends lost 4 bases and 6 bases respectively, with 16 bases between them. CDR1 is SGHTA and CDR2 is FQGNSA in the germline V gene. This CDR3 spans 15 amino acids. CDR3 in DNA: TGTGCCAGCAGCTCCCTTACAGGGTCAGCTCAGCCCCAGCATTTT. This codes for CASSSLTGSAQPQHF.

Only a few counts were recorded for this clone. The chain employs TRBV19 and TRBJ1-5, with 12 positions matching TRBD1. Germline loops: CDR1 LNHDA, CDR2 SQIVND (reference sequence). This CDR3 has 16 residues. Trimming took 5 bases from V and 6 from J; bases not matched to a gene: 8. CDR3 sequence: CASSPPGQGAIQPQHF. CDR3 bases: TGTGCCAGTAGTCCCCCGGGACAGGGGGCTATTCAGCCCCAGCATTTT.

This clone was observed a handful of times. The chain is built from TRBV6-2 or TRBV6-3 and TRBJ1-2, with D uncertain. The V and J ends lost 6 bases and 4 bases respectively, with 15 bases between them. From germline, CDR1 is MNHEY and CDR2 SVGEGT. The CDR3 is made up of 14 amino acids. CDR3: CASSDDNSLYGYTF. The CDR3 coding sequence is TGTGCCAGCAGCGACGATAACAGTCTCTATGGCTACACCTTC.

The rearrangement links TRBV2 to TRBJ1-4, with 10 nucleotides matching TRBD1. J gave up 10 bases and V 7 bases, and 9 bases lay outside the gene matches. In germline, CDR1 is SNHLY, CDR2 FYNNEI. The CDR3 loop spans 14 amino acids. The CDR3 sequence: CASTVDRGQGKLFF. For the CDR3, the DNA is TGTGCCAGCACCGTAGACAGGGGGCAAGGAAAACTGTTTTTT.

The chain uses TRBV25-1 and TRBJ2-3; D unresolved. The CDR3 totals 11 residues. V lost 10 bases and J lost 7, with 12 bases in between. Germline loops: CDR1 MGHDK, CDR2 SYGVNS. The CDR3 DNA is TGTGCCACTCGAGAACGAAATACGCAGTATTTT. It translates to CATRERNTQYF.

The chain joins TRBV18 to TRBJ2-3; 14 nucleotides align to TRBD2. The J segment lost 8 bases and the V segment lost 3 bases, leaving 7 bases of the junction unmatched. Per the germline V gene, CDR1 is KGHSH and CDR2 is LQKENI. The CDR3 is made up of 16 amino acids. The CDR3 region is CASSPGTSGGLGTQYF. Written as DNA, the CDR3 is TGTGCCAGCTCACCCGGGACTAGCGGGGGACTGGGTACGCAGTATTTT.

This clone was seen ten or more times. This chain's CDR3 is CASGLVPQGNQPQHF. For the CDR3, the DNA is TGTGCTAGTGGTTTGGTCCCACAGGGCAATCAGCCCCAGCATTTT. V is TRBV12-5 and J is TRBJ1-5, with D possibly TRBD1 on 5 matching bases. CDR1 LGHNT and CDR2 FRNRAP come from the germline V gene. The CDR3 runs 15 residues. Trimming stripped 0 bases from V and 2 bases from J, with 8 bases between.

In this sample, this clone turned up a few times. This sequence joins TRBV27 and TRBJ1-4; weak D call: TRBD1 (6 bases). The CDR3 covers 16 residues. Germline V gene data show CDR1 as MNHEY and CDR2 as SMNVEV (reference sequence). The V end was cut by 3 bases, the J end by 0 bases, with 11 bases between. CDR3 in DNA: TGTGCCAGCAGTTTGGGGGGGGCGGCAACTAATGAAAAACTGTTTTTT. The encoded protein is CASSLGGAATNEKLFF.